The clone carrying this T cell receptor (beta chain) occurred once. PCR was performed using 60 Vbeta and 13 Jbeta primers. Sequencing was performed with immunoSEQ multiplex PCR; in TCRdb, only in-frame clones are kept and a portion is missing. This repertoire shows about 100,000 clones, 70% to 85% found once; its top ten account for 3.1%. These data come from a study of cytomegalovirus exposure and HLA in healthy donors. This CDR3 spans 17 amino acids. Trimming at V came to 2 bases and at J to 1 base, leaving 9 bases not matched to a gene. Per germline, CDR1 SEHNR and CDR2 FQNEAQ (reference sequence).

The TCR comes from a woman between 40 and 50 years old in good health and CMV-seronegative. Sequenced sample: PBMCs. The rearrangement links TRBV7-9 to TRBJ2-7; 9 bases are a match to TRBD1. CDR3: CASSLIPNRGPSYEQYF. CDR3 bases: TGTGCCAGCAGCTTAATCCCTAACAGGGGGCCGTCCTACGAGCAGTACTTC.